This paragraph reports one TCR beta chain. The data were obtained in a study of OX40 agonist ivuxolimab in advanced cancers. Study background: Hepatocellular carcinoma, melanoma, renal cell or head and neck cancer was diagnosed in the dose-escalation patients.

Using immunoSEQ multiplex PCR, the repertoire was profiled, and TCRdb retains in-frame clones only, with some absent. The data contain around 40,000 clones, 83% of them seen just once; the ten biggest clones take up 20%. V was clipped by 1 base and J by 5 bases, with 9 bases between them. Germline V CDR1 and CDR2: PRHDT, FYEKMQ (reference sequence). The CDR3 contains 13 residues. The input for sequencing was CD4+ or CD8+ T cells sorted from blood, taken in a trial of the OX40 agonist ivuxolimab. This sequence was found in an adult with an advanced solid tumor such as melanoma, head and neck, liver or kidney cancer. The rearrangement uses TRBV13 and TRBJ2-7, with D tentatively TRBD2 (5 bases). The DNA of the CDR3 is TGTGCCAGCAGCTTAGTGGGAGCGAACGAGCAGTACTTC. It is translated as CASSLVGANEQYF. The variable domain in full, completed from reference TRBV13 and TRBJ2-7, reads AAGVIQSPRHLIKEKRETATLKCYPIPRHDTVYWYQQGPGQDPQFLISFYEKMQSDKGSIPDRFSAQQFSDYHSELNMSSLELGDSALYFCASSLVGANEQYFGPGTRLTVT.